This T cell receptor (beta chain) came from a study of cytomegalovirus exposure and HLA in healthy donors. With 60 Vbeta and 13 Jbeta primers, the PCR was carried out. Sequenced by immunoSEQ multiplex PCR; TCRdb stores in-frame clones only, minus some. The repertoire has 100,000 or so clones, approximately 83% of them found once; the top ten carry approximately 6.1%. In regard to this clone: What it recognizes is unknown.

CDR3 length: 12 amino acids. Germline values: CDR1 LNHDA, CDR2 SQIVND (reference sequence). V was cut by 8 bases and J by 4 bases, with 9 bases left in between. Findings of the study overall: Donors belonging to an Asian-associated ancestry cluster reportedly showed fewer N-insertions in productive TCRs than the approximately 700-donor mean, according to what a later analysis found. Excluded: some indistinguishable V segments such as TRBV6-2 and TRBV6-3. Being productive about 87% or about 30% of the time was typical of most TCR beta V segments in an earlier analysis.

The receptor comes from a man in his late teens or twenties in good health and CMV-seronegative. The sequenced sample was PBMCs. The J gene is TRBJ1-5, the V gene TRBV19; TRBD1 is a possible D gene (5 bases). The CDR3 reads CASRRVNQPQHF. DNA for the CDR3: TGTGCCAGTCGCAGGGTGAATCAGCCCCAGCATTTT.